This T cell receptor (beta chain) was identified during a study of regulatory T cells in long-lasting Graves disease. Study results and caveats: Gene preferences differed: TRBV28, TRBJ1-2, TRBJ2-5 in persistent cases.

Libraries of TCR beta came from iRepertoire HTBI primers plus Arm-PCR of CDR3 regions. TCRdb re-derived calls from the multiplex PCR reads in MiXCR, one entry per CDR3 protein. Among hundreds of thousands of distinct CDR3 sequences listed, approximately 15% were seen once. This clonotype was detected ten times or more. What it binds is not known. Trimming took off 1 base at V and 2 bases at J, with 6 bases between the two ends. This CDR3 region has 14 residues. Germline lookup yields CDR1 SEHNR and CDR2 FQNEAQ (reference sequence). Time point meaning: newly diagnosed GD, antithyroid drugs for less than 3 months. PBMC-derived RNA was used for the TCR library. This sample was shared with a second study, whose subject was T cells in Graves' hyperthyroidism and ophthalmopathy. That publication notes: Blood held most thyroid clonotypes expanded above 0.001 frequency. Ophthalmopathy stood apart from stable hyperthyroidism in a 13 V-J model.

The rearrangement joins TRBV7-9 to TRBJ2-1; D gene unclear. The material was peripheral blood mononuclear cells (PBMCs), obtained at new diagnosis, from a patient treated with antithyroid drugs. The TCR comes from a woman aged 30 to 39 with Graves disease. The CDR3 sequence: CASSLGGTYNEQFF. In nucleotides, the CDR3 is TGTGCCAGCAGCTTAGGTGGGACCTACAATGAGCAGTTCTTC.